This TCR beta chain was identified in a study of blood T cells in healthy people across ages (dated by TCRdb to the mid-2010s). At the level of the whole study: In model experiments, template switching captured roughly one uniquely barcoded TCR beta cDNA molecule for every two T cells. To avoid experimental bias, donors of different ages were distributed randomly across sequencing lanes. Two additional independent replicas of 1 million unique cDNA reads from the same blood draw were analyzed for two donors (one aged 18 to 30 and one aged 80 or older). The study measured age-related changes in TCR beta repertoire diversity using deep sequencing normalized with unique cDNA molecular identifiers. Four age groups were formed from the donors: young (average approximately 16 years), middle-aged (just under 40), aged (approximately 60) and long-lived (more than 75). Overall results and qualifications from the work: Donor CMV infection status was unknown, potentially confounding age-related changes in expanded clonotypes. As age increased, observed TCR beta diversity per million T cells dropped in a roughly linear way, and a significant reduction was already evident by age approximately 40. Because profiling used bulk unsorted PBMCs, naive and antigen-experienced compartments could not be compared conclusively. Compared with the aged group, the long-lived group had more naive CD4+ T cells, fewer expanded clones and increased TCR diversity, a pattern suggesting age selection. There was a strong correlation between observed TCR beta diversity and the percentage of naive T cells measured by flow cytometry. Estimates of total diversity based on one million sequenced T cells were considered lower bounds and underestimates.

Systemically healthy Caucasian individuals from Russia, some 38 in total and aged about 6 to 95 years, were included as donors. Each donor gave ten milliliters of peripheral blood, drawn into EDTA-treated Vacutainer tubes. Ficoll-Paque density-gradient centrifugation was used to isolate PBMCs, with at least 7 million obtained per sample. Trizol reagent was used to extract total RNA from the PBMCs, yielding at least 6 micrograms per sample. For every donor, an aliquot of PBMCs went through flow cytometry to measure the percentages of naive CD45RAhigh/CD27high T cells. Library generation was performed with 5' RACE. The run used an Illumina HiSeq 2500. A second roughly 7 to 11 cycle PCR used a sample-barcoded 5' primer and a J-beta primer mix. A unique molecular identifier was introduced onto each TCR beta cDNA molecule by a template-switch 5' adaptor carrying 12 random nucleotides. Each sample yielded at least 3 million CDR3-containing paired-end reads. All of the RNA was converted into first-strand cDNA using the Mint cDNA synthesis kit, with a TRBC-specific oligonucleotide serving as the primer. Following uracil-DNA glycosylase treatment, a first 18-cycle PCR with universal primers M1SS and BC2_uni_R was performed on all cDNA. The original methods were these. Normalization of each sample was performed by random selection of 1 million high-quality reads, each carrying a distinct molecular identifier. Reads sharing molecular identifiers were discarded rather than binned into consensus sequences. MiTCR, set to a Q25 quality threshold and the strictest error-elimination algorithm, was used for CDR3 identification, clonotype clustering and error correction. A nonparametric unseen species model with Euler transformation was used to estimate lower-bound total TCR beta diversity. The public reads were reprocessed in TCRdb via fastp at Q25 and MiXCR, keeping in-frame beta chains. All rows with the same CDR3 protein become a single entry with the most common DNA and genes. The V and J calls come from TCRdb's annotation, not from the publication. The table for this sample lists roughly 1.4 million distinct CDR3 sequences; roughly 64% of them were counted only once. Over 6.5% of the sample is held by the ten biggest clonotypes.

The junction carries 18 bases between V and J, which are trimmed by 5 bases and 4 bases respectively. Reading the germline V gene (reference sequence) gives CDR1 LNHNV and CDR2 YYDKDF. Including the terminal cysteine and phenylalanine, the CDR3 comprises 16 residues. Of all the DNA, just the CDR3 is kept, 48 bases in frame from base 1. In its sample, this clonotype was seen once. Its antigen target is currently unknown. The input lacks base qualities; no much larger clone sits a single base away. The sequence was collected from a man aged 18 to 30 in good health. Sequencing was done on a sample of blood. This chain is built from TRBV15 and TRBJ2-1; TRBD1 is possibly the D segment (7 matching bases). The CDR3 protein: CATSGGWDSRYNEQFF. The DNA sequence reads TGTGCCACCAGCGGGGGGTGGGACAGCCGATACAATGAGCAGTTCTTC.